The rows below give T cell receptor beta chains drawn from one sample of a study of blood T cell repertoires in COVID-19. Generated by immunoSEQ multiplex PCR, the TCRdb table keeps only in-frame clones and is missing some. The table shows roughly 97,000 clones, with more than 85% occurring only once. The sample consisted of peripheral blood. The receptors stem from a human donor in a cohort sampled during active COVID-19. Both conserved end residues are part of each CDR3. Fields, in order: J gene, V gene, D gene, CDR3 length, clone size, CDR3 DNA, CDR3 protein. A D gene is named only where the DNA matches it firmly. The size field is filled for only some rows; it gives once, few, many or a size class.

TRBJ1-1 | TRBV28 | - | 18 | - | TGTGCCAGTTACCAGACATTATATGCGCTTAGAGGGAAGACTGAAGCTTTCTTT | CASYQTLYALRGKTEAFF
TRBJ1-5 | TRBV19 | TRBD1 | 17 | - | TGTGCCAGTAGTCGACCCTTGGGACAGGGGGCGAATCAGCCCCAGCATTTT | CASSRPLGQGANQPQHF
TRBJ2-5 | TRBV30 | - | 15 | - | TGTGCCTGGAGTGTACAAAGCGGACCCCAAGAGACCCAGTACTTC | CAWSVQSGPQETQYF
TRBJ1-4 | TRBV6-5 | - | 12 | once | TGTGCCAGCAGAACAGCTGGGGAAAAACTGTTTTTT | CASRTAGEKLFF
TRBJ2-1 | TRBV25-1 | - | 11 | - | TGTGCCAGCAGTGGACTTCATGAGCAGTTCTTC | CASSGLHEQFF
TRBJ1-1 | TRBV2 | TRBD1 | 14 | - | TGTGCCAGCAGCGGGGGACAGGGAGGGACTGAAGCTTTCTTT | CASSGGQGGTEAFF
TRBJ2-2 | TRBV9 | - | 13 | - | TGTGCCAGCAGCGTAGTCAGCACCGGGGAGCTGTTTTTT | CASSVVSTGELFF
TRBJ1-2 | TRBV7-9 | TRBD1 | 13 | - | TGTGCCAGCAGCTTAGAGGGGGCGGGGGGCTACACCTTC | CASSLEGAGGYTF
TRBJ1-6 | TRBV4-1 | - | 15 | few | TGCGCCAGCAGCCAAGTGCCAGGGGATAATTCACCCCTCCACTTT | CASSQVPGDNSPLHF
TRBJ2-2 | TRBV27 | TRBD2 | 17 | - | TGTGCCAGCAGTTTCCGACTAGCGGCTTCGAACACCGGGGAGCTGTTTTTT | CASSFRLAASNTGELFF
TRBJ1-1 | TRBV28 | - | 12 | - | TGTGCCAGCAGTTTAATTGTCGGGAAAGCTTTCTTT | CASSLIVGKAFF
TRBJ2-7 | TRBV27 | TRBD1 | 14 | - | TGTGCCAGCAGTCACAGGGGAGCCTCCTACGAGCAGTACTTC | CASSHRGASYEQYF
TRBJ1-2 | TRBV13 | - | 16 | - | TGTGCCAGCAGCGAGATCTCCTTAGGAGGAGACTATGGCTACACCTTC | CASSEISLGGDYGYTF
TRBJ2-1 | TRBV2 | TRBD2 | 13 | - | TGTGCCAGTCGACTAGCGGGAGGAGGAAAGCAGTTCTTC | CASRLAGGGKQFF
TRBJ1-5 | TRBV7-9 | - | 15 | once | TGTGCCAGCAGCCCCAGGGGAGGGGACAATCAGCCCCAGCATTTT | CASSPRGGDNQPQHF